This note documents a single T cell receptor (beta chain) sequence. This clonotype was counted many times. What antigen it recognizes has not been identified. No per-base quality is available; no much larger clone lies one base away. To synthesize cDNA, template-switch 5'RACE was performed with a primer carrying a 10-nucleotide random unique molecular identifier so that each TCR transcript was tagged. Each sequencing run produced over 200 million TCR-beta sequences covering 15-18 subjects. The RNeasy kit was used for extraction of total RNA. TCR-beta VDJ regions were amplified with primers for the TCR constant region and the 5'RACE anchor, using the KAPA Real-time Library Amplification kit. Sample indexes and Illumina adaptors were added in a first PCR, after which library yield was increased in a second PCR. After Ampure bead purification, the roughly 650 bp TCR product was size-selected on a 2% E-gel SizeSelection system. Before pooling, library quality was checked on a Bioanalyzer, concentration was measured with Qubit, and libraries were quantified with the Kapa Library Quantification kit. Paired-end 2 x 150 bp sequencing of the libraries was performed on an Illumina HiSeq 2500. To increase sequence diversity, roughly 24-32% phiX was spiked into each library pool. Processing in the source paper ran as follows. The UMI-based MiGEC pipeline processed quality-filtered reads and removed over 75% of raw TCR sequences during error correction. VDJ genes were aligned to IMGT germline references, and each clonotype was defined by a unique CDR3 amino acid sequence together with V-J genes. Clonal expansion, Shannon diversity and CDR3 relatedness (CalcPairwiseDistances, ClusterSamples) were evaluated with VDJtools, and phylogenetic trees were built with CLCbio workbench. Clones with at least 8 unique UMIs were defined as expanded, with this threshold being based on coefficient-of-variation modelling across technical triplicates. TCRdb took the public reads, trimmed them with fastp at Q25, ran MiXCR for clone calling and kept in-frame beta chains. Identical CDR3 protein sequences are pooled into one entry, listed with their most common genes and DNA. TCRdb, not the authors, supplied the V and J calls. The sample includes 55,000 to 75,000 distinct CDR3 sequences, with roughly 5.6% observed a single time. The ten largest account for around 5.1% of the sample.

The junction carries 7 bases between V and J, which are trimmed by 3 bases and 4 bases respectively. CDR1 and CDR2 (SGHRS, YFSETQ) derive from the germline V gene. The CDR3 has 13 amino acids, counting the end cysteine and phenylalanine. Just CDR3 DNA is preserved here, 39 bases in frame from base 1. This record comes from a study of neurological immune-mediated disorders (dated by TCRdb to the late 2010s). Regarding the research as a whole: Among the 34 multiple sclerosis patients, relapsing-remitting MS was present in roughly 30 and secondary progressive MS was present in 3. Peripheral blood TCR-beta repertoires from patients with HTLV-I-associated myelopathy (HAM/TSP), patients with multiple sclerosis, and healthy controls were compared in the study using UMI-based sequencing. Alongside PBMC samples, the set of some 100 TCR-beta libraries contained longitudinal samples, technical triplicates, and paired CD4+ and CD8+ T-cell subsets that had been sorted. The cohort was made up of 65 to 75 subjects, consisting of 14 HAM/TSP patients, approximately 35 multiple sclerosis patients and around 20 healthy controls. Points the paper makes about the study in general: The highest TCR clonal expansion was observed in HAM/TSP patients, whereas the lowest was observed in MS patients, even when compared with healthy controls. Across subjects, expanded clones never shared an identical CDR3 amino acid sequence, which suggests that the TCR-beta repertoires in every group were private. Phylogenetic analysis grouped repertoires from 18 of 34 MS patients into a cluster of related CDR3 sequences, suggesting a possible repertoire-level signature. The MS cluster showed no association with clinical or MRI features, and the authors stated that larger cohorts are needed.

Unsorted PBMC libraries were generated from 2 million PBMCs stored in RNAlater at -80 °C until RNA extraction. Multiple sclerosis patients were enrolled in a US clinical protocol evaluating disease progression by magnetic resonance imaging. PBMCs were separated from peripheral blood using Ficoll-Hypaque density gradient centrifugation and then cryopreserved in liquid nitrogen. The specimen sequenced was PBMCs. The clonotype originates from a human donor with multiple sclerosis. The donor label of this sample is uncertain. Recombination connected TRBV5-1 to TRBJ2-2, with no reliable assignment of the D segment. Here the CDR3 is given as CASSSGVTGELFF. The bases read TGCGCCAGCAGCTCTGGGGTCACCGGGGAGCTGTTTTTT.